The 18 T cell receptor beta chains in this list originate from one sample, sequenced in a study of regulatory T cells in long-lasting Graves disease. Libraries of TCR beta came from iRepertoire HTBI primers plus Arm-PCR of CDR3 regions. TCRdb re-called the multiplex PCR reads with MiXCR, one entry per CDR3 protein. In the table there are around 450,000 distinct CDR3 sequences, 15% to 20% of which are singletons. Time point defined: newly diagnosed GD, antithyroid drugs for less than 3 months. Following extraction of RNA from PBMCs, that RNA was used to make the TCR library. These data are also associated with another study on T cells in Graves' hyperthyroidism and ophthalmopathy.

Sequencing used peripheral blood mononuclear cells (PBMCs), obtained at new diagnosis, from a patient treated with antithyroid drugs. All receptors derive from a man in his forties with Graves disease.

This clonotype was seen many times. This rearrangement joins TRBV7-2 to TRBJ2-3; 10 nucleotides match TRBD2. V lost 4 bases to trimming and J lost 5 bases; unmatched junction nucleotides: 6. Germline lookup yields CDR1 SGHTA and CDR2 FQGNSA. CDR3 length: 15 residues. CDR3 amino acids: CASSSLAGVIDTQYF. CDR3 sequence (DNA): TGTGCCAGCAGCTCTCTAGCGGGAGTAATAGATACGCAGTATTTT.

Remarks on this clonotype: This CDR3 is missing its conserved last phenylalanine or tryptophan, likely due to a read error. The V and J genes are TRBV29-1 and TRBJ1-1, with D possibly being TRBD1 (5 bases). The germline V and J ends were trimmed by 7 bases and 0 bases, with 12 bases remaining between them. The CDR3 spans 13 residues. CDR1 and CDR2 from the germline V gene are SQVTM and ANQGSEA. The CDR3 DNA reads TGCAGCGCCCCCGGGACGGTGAACACTGAAGCTTTCCTT. This encodes CSAPGTVNTEAFL.

This clonotype has at least ten counts. The J gene is TRBJ2-7, the V gene TRBV2, with TRBD2 matching over 11 bases. Germline assignment: CDR1 SNHLY and CDR2 FYNNEI. The V and J ends lost 5 bases and 7 bases, in that order; junction bases with no gene match: 7. CDR3 length: 14 amino acids. The CDR3 DNA reads as TGTGCCAGCAGTTTACTAGCGGGAGCTGGGGAGCAGTACTTC. Protein: CASSLLAGAGEQYF.

This clonotype was picked up many times. The chain combines TRBV28 with TRBJ2-1; tentative D call: TRBD2 (6 bases). Trimming removed 5 bases from V and 9 bases from J, with 20 bases in between. The CDR3 totals 15 residues. CDR1 and CDR2 (germline): MDHEN, SYDVKM. For the CDR3, the DNA is TGTGCCAGCAGTCCCGCCTGGGACTCCGGAGGTGAGCAGTTCTTC. This gives the protein CASSPAWDSGGEQFF.

This clonotype was found many times. The CDR3 loop reads CASSLAFPKPDTQYF. CDR3 DNA: TGTGCCAGCAGCTTAGCGTTCCCCAAACCAGATACGCAGTATTTT. The V gene is TRBV7-9, the J gene TRBJ2-3; D is unresolved. This CDR3 contains 15 residues. Germline V lookup: CDR1 SEHNR, CDR2 FQNEAQ (reference sequence). V lost 0 bases and J 4 bases, leaving 11 bases between the germline ends.

This clonotype was seen ten or more times. This sequence joins TRBV28 and TRBJ1-6, with D possibly matching TRBD1 (5 bases). Deletions cut 6 bases from V and 6 bases from J, with 15 bases between. The length of the CDR3 is 15 residues. Germline V gives CDR1 MDHEN, CDR2 SYDVKM. CDR3 in DNA: TGTGCCAGCAGGAGACCGACAGTGGGTAATTCACCCCTCCACTTT. It yields the protein CASRRPTVGNSPLHF.

This clonotype was seen a few times. V gene TRBV29-1 combines with J gene TRBJ2-1; no reliable D call. V was clipped by 2 bases and J by 0 bases, with 11 bases between them. This CDR3 contains 15 residues. The V gene's germline CDR1 is SQVTM and CDR2 ANQGSEA. In nucleotides, the CDR3 is TGCAGCGTTGAACCCGCGTTAAGCTCCTACAATGAGCAGTTCTTC. The encoded protein is CSVEPALSSYNEQFF.

This clonotype showed up just a few times. The chain joins TRBV15 to TRBJ1-4; maybe TRBD1 (5 bases). Trimming removed 1 base at V and 8 bases at J, with 8 bases between. The CDR3 runs to 13 residues. CDR1 and CDR2 (germline): LNHNV, YYDKDF (reference sequence). In DNA, the CDR3 is TGTGCCACCAGCAGAGTGCAGGGCGAAAAACTGTTTTTT. Translated, it gives CATSRVQGEKLFF.

This clonotype has ten or more counts. This sequence joins TRBV18 and TRBJ2-5, with D possibly TRBD1 on 6 matching bases. The CDR3 totals 12 residues. The germline V gene has CDR1 KGHSH and CDR2 LQKENI. The ends were cut back, 5 bases at V and 2 bases at J, with 6 bases in the middle. CDR3 in amino acids: CASSGQQETQYF. The CDR3 DNA is TGTGCCAGCTCAGGACAGCAAGAGACCCAGTACTTC.

The CDR3, as DNA: TGTGCCAGCAGCCAAGGGGAGACCCAGTTCTTC. Its protein is CASSQGETQFF. The gene calls are TRBV3-1 and TRBJ2-1; D might be TRBD2 (5 bases). The CDR3 is 11 amino acids. CDR1 is LGHDT, CDR2 YNNKEL, per germline (reference sequence). V lost 1 base, J lost 13 bases, and 8 bases lay in between.

This clonotype was seen ten or more times. The rearrangement joins TRBV10-3 to TRBJ1-2; D not certain. Per germline, CDR1 ENHRY and CDR2 SYGVKD. The CDR3 is made up of 15 amino acids. Trimming left V 0 bases short and J 5 bases short, with 13 bases between. CDR3 loop: CAISESVGVGYGYTF. The CDR3 region has the DNA TGTGCCATCAGTGAGTCTGTCGGAGTAGGGTATGGCTACACCTTC.

This clonotype showed up many times. The genes are TRBV28 and TRBJ1-5; 9 bases are a match to TRBD1. CDR3 size: 16 residues. Germline V lookup: CDR1 MDHEN, CDR2 SYDVKM. Trimming took 5 bases from V and 4 from J; bases not matched to a gene: 9. This chain's CDR3 is CASSPSRGQGNQPQHF. CDR3 bases: TGTGCCAGCAGTCCCAGCAGGGGACAGGGAAATCAGCCCCAGCATTTT.

V and J are TRBV12-3 or TRBV12-4 and TRBJ1-1; a possible D gene is TRBD1 (6 bases). Trimming cost V 4 bases and J 8 bases, with 17 bases left between them. The CDR3 is 14 residues long. The DNA of the CDR3 is TGTGCCAGCAGTTCGAGGGGGTTCTCCTCCGAAGCTTTCTTT. It yields the protein CASSSRGFSSEAFF.

This clonotype was counted between two and nine times. The chain couples TRBV7-2 to TRBJ2-1; 10 bases fit TRBD2. This CDR3 is built from 15 residues. Trimming took 1 base from V and 8 from J; bases not matched to a gene: 5. Germline V gene sequence: CDR1 SGHTA, CDR2 FQGNSA. CDR3 protein: CASSLGPSGSYEQFF. CDR3 nucleotide sequence: TGTGCCAGCAGCTTAGGTCCTAGCGGGAGTTATGAGCAGTTCTTC.

This clonotype has a count of ten or more. The V and J genes are TRBV6-1 and TRBJ2-7; the D gene could be TRBD1 or TRBD2 (5 bases each). Germline loops: CDR1 MNHNS, CDR2 SASEGT. This CDR3 is 14 amino acids long. V was clipped by 1 base and J by 1 base, with 8 bases between them. The CDR3 nucleotides are TGTGCCAGCAGTGAAGGTGGGACGTCCTACGAGCAGTACTTC. Encoded protein: CASSEGGTSYEQYF.

This clonotype showed up many times. The chain joins TRBV12-3 or TRBV12-4 to TRBJ1-1, with a weak D call TRBD1 (5 bases). The CDR3 has 13 amino acids. The V gene lost 7 bases and the J gene lost 1 base, with 10 bases spanning the gap. Written as DNA, the CDR3 is TGTGCCAGCACCCCGACAGAGAACACTGAAGCTTTCTTT. This gives the protein CASTPTENTEAFF.

This clonotype was seen repeatedly, ten times or more. This CDR3 reads CASGRGSETQYF. DNA of the CDR3: TGTGCCAGCGGGAGAGGGTCTGAGACCCAGTACTTC. The rearrangement links TRBV9 to TRBJ2-5; perhaps TRBD2 as D (5 bases). The V gene's germline CDR1 is SGDLS and CDR2 YYNGEE. V was trimmed by 7 bases and J by 5 bases, leaving 12 bases between them. The CDR3 loop spans 12 amino acids.

This chain connects TRBV6-2 or TRBV6-3 to TRBJ1-2; TRBD1 matches 11 bases. The CDR3 sequence is 17 residues long. Germline-derived CDR1 and CDR2 are MNHEY and SVGEGT. The ends lost 5 bases at V and 8 bases at J; junction bases unmatched: 16. The CDR3 loop reads CASSVILPGQGVGGYTF. The DNA of the CDR3 is TGTGCCAGCAGTGTTATACTTCCGGGACAGGGGGTAGGAGGCTACACCTTC.